The next 13 T cell receptor beta chains were all read from a single sample in a study of T cells in Graves' hyperthyroidism and ophthalmopathy. TCR beta CDR3 regions were amplified from RNA. The primer set for the first-round RT-PCR of the TCR CDR3 was HTBI. TCRdb re-derived calls from the multiplex PCR reads in MiXCR, one entry per CDR3 protein. The sample shows a few hundred thousand distinct CDR3 sequences, under 15% of them seen only once. Sequenced: blood. Receptors originate from a woman aged 30 to 39 with Graves' hyperthyroidism.

The table lists this clonotype with a few counts. The chain recombines TRBV6-1 with TRBJ1-2; tentative D call: TRBD1 (5 bases). V was trimmed by 5 bases and J by 4 bases, leaving 17 bases between them. CDR3 length: 15 amino acids. The germline V gene encodes CDR1 MNHNS and CDR2 SASEGT. CDR3 residues: CASSKGTASSYGYTF. The DNA for the CDR3 is TGTGCCAGCAGTAAGGGGACTGCTTCTAGCTATGGCTACACCTTC.

The chain couples TRBV19 to TRBJ2-3, with 7 bases aligning to TRBD1. V was clipped by 9 bases and J by 1 base; unmatched bases: 4. CDR1 is LNHDA and CDR2 is SQIVND in the germline V gene (reference sequence). This CDR3 is 13 amino acids long. The CDR3 DNA reads as TGTGCCAGCCCGGGACAGCGCACAGATACGCAGTATTTT. Translated: CASPGQRTDTQYF.

In its sample, this clonotype was seen many times. The chain couples TRBV2 to TRBJ2-7, with 7 bases aligning to TRBD1. Germline V gene lookup returns CDR1 SNHLY and CDR2 FYNNEI. The CDR3 spans 13 residues. The V and J ends lost 8 bases and 3 bases, in that order; junction bases with no gene match: 7. CDR3 DNA sequence: TGTGCCAGCGGGACAGCTACCATCTACGAGCAGTACTTC. Translation gives CASGTATIYEQYF.

This clonotype was observed a handful of times. The chain couples TRBV7-2 to TRBJ2-5; D not resolved. Germline V CDR1 and CDR2: SGHTA, FQGNSA. V dropped 1 base and J dropped 5 bases, with 14 bases sitting between them. The length of the CDR3 is 15 residues. In DNA, the CDR3 is TGTGCCAGCAGCTTAGAGCCCCGAGGTGGGGAGACCCAGTACTTC. Amino acid sequence: CASSLEPRGGETQYF.

This clonotype was counted a few times. The chain employs TRBV13 and TRBJ2-3, with 12 bases matching TRBD2. CDR3 length: 21 amino acids. V dropped 3 bases and J dropped 4; count of bases not matched to a gene: 20. Germline CDR1 and CDR2: PRHDT and FYEKMQ (reference sequence). The CDR3 DNA reads as TGTGCCAGCAGCTTTTCCCCCAAGCTGTCTAGCGGGAGGGCCGTCCCAGATACGCAGTATTTT. It encodes CASSFSPKLSSGRAVPDTQYF.

This clonotype was seen at least ten times. This rearrangement joins TRBV7-2 to TRBJ2-2, with D possibly being TRBD1 (6 bases). The CDR3 runs to 15 residues. Trimming removed 1 base from V and 4 bases from J, with 10 bases in between. Per germline, CDR1 SGHTA and CDR2 FQGNSA. CDR3 nucleotides: TGTGCCAGCAGCTTAGGCGACAGGAGCACCGGGGAGCTGTTTTTT. Amino acid sequence: CASSLGDRSTGELFF.

This clonotype was counted a few times. This sequence joins TRBV4-1 and TRBJ2-1, with TRBD1 as a possible D gene (6 bases). Germline V CDR1 and CDR2: MGHRA, YSYEKL. The CDR3 spans 15 residues. V was clipped by 4 bases and J by 8 bases, with 18 bases between them. In DNA form, the CDR3 reads TGCGCCAGCAGCCCCTACAGGGCTCTCGTGGATGAGCAGTTCTTC. Protein sequence: CASSPYRALVDEQFF.

This clonotype was recorded many times. The CDR3 protein is CASSTGADREQYF. CDR3 bases: TGTGCCAGCAGTACAGGGGCGGATCGGGAGCAGTACTTC. This chain joins TRBV11-2 and TRBJ2-7, with 7 nucleotides matching TRBD1. Germline values: CDR1 SGHAT, CDR2 FQNNGV. The CDR3 covers 13 residues. V lost 6 bases and J lost 7; bases outside the gene matches: 9.

This clonotype showed up just a few times. V and J are TRBV5-6 and TRBJ1-1, with D possibly being TRBD1 (5 bases). The ends were cut back, 3 bases at V and 0 bases at J, with 9 bases in the middle. The CDR3 is 14 amino acids. The germline gives CDR1 SGHDT, CDR2 YYEEEE. The CDR3 DNA reads as TGTGCCAGCAGCTCGACAGAATTGAACACTGAAGCTTTCTTT. Protein product: CASSSTELNTEAFF.

This clonotype was seen ten or more times. This chain links TRBV5-1 with TRBJ2-2; 7 positions match TRBD1. The CDR3 loop spans 15 amino acids. Trimming at V came to 4 bases and at J to 0 bases, leaving 3 bases not matched to a gene. Germline V gene data show CDR1 as SGHRS and CDR2 as YFSETQ. CDR3: CASSPGTANTGELFF. CDR3 nucleotides: TGCGCCAGCAGCCCCGGGACAGCGAACACCGGGGAGCTGTTTTTT.

The V and J genes are TRBV29-1 and TRBJ1-1, with D possibly TRBD1 on 6 matching bases. V lost 3 bases to trimming and J lost 4 bases, with 12 bases between them. The CDR3 runs 13 residues. Germline V gene data show CDR1 as SQVTM and CDR2 as ANQGSEA. The CDR3 sequence is CSVDPGGATEAFF. The DNA of the CDR3 is TGCAGCGTTGACCCGGGGGGGGCCACTGAAGCTTTCTTT.

This clonotype showed up just a few times. V usage is TRBV3-1 and J usage is TRBJ2-3, with 12 bases matching TRBD2. V lost 1 base, J lost 3 bases, and 5 bases stayed unmatched. This CDR3 comprises 17 residues. CDR1 is LGHDT and CDR2 is YNNKEL in the germline V gene (reference sequence). CDR3 nucleotide sequence: TGTGCCAGCAGCCAAGCTTTACTAGCGGGAGGTACAGATACGCAGTATTTT. It translates to CASSQALLAGGTDTQYF.

There are many counts of this clonotype. The rearrangement links TRBV27 to TRBJ2-1; D remains unclear. The CDR3 loop spans 12 amino acids. Germline-derived CDR1 and CDR2 are MNHEY and SMNVEV (reference sequence). Trimming removed 5 bases from V and 3 bases from J, with 5 bases in between. The CDR3 is CASSRYYNEQFF. CDR3 nucleotide sequence: TGTGCCAGCAGTCGATACTACAATGAGCAGTTCTTC.